The TCR beta chain described here comes from a study of shared clonotypes between healthy human individuals. On the study more broadly: Each donor's CD4 naive and CD4 memory cells filled three plates apiece, CD8 naive two, and CD8 memory one. General study results and limits: Across a few donors, naive CD4 shared 5% to 5.5%, naive CD8 around 3.5%, memory CD4 roughly 2.4%, memory CD8 about 0.4%.

Original analysis: ImmunoSEQ only sent back junction sequences with no quality scores, so filtering was done differently. The table came from immunoSEQ multiplex PCR; TCRdb's copy has only in-frame clones and leaves some out. V and J calls and clone size are those listed in that table; D and trimming were worked out from the DNA. The top ten clones hold about 0.45% of a sample with around 1.5 million clones, 98% of them seen once. Germline CDR1 SGHTA, CDR2 FQGNSA. CDR3 length: 15 amino acids. A note on this clone: Its antigen remains unidentified. One end of the junction fails to match germline, which may point to a read error.

All donors were Caucasian adults living in Nashville, Tennessee. Source material: naive CD4+ T cells sorted from blood. The subset was: CD45RA+ positively selected. This sequence joins TRBV7-2 and TRBJ2-5, with 11 positions matching TRBD2. The TCR originated in a man aged 30 to 39 in good health. The CDR3 region has the DNA TGTGCCAGCAGGATCGCCGGGACTAGCGGCCTTCCAACGGACTTC. It specifies CASRIAGTSGLPTDF. Using reference TRBV7-2 and TRBJ2-5 for the parts outside the CDR3, the full variable domain is GAGVSQSPSNKVTEKGKDVELRCDPISGHTALYWYRQSLGQGLEFLIYFQGNSAPDKSGLPSDRFSAERTGGSVSTLTIQRTQQEDSAVYLCASRIAGTSGLPTDFGPGTRLLVL.